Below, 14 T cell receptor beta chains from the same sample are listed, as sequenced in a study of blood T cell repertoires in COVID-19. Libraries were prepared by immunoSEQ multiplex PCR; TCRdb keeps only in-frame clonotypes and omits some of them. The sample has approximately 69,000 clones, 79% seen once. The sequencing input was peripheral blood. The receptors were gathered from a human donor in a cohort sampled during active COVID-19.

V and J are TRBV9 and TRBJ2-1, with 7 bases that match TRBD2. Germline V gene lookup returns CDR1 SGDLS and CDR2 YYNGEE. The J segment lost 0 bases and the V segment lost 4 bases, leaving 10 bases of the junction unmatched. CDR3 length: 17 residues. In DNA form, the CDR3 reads TGTGCCAGCAGCCCTCGCTCTAGCGGTTTCTCCTACAATGAGCAGTTCTTC. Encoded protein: CASSPRSSGFSYNEQFF.

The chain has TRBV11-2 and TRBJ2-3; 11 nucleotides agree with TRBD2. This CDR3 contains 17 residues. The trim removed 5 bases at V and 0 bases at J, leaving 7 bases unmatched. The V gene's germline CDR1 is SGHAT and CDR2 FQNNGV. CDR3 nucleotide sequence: TGTGCCAGCAGCCTAGGGACTAGCGGATCTAGCACAGATACGCAGTATTTT. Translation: CASSLGTSGSSTDTQYF.

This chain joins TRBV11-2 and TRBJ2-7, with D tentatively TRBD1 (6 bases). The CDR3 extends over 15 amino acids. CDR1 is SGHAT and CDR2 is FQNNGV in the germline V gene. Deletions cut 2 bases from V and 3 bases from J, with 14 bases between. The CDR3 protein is CASSLTGTSDYEQYF. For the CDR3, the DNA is TGTGCCAGCAGCTTAACCGGGACAAGCGACTACGAGCAGTACTTC.

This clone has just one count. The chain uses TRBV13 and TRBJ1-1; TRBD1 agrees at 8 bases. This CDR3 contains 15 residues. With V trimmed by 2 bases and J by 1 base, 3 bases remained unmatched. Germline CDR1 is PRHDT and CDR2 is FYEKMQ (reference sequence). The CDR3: CASSLQGAGNTEAFF. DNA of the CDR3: TGTGCCAGCAGCTTACAGGGGGCCGGGAACACTGAAGCTTTCTTT.

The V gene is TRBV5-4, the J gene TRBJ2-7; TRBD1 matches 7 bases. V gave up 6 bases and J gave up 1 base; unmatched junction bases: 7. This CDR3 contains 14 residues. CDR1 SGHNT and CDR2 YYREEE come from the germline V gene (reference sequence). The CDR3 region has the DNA TGTGCCAGCACCCGGGACAGCTCTTCCTACGAGCAGTACTTC. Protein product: CASTRDSSSYEQYF.

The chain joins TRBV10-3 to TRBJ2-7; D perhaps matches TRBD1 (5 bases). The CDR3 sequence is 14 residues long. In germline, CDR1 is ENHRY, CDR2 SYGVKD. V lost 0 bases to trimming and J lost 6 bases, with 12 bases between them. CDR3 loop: CAISESGLRGEQYF. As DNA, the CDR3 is TGTGCCATCAGTGAGTCGGGCCTAAGGGGCGAGCAGTACTTC.

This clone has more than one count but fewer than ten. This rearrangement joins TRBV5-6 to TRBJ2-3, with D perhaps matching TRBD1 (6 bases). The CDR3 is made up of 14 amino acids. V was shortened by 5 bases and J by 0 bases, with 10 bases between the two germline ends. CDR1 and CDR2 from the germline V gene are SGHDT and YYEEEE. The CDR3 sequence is CASRPTGSTDTQYF. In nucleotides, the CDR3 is TGTGCCAGCAGACCGACAGGTAGCACAGATACGCAGTATTTT.

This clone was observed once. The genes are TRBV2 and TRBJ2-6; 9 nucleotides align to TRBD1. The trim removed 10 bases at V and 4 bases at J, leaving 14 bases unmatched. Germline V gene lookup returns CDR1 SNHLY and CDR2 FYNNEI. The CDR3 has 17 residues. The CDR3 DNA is TGTGCCAACCTCCTGGGGAGGACAGGGGCCGGGGCCAACGTCCTGACTTTC. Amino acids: CANLLGRTGAGANVLTF.

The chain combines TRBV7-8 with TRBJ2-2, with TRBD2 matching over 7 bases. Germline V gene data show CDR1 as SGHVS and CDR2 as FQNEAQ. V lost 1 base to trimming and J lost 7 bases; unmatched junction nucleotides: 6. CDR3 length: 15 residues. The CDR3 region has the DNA TGTGCCAGCAGCTTAGGAGGCGGGAGAGTCGGGGAGCTGTTTTTT. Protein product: CASSLGGGRVGELFF. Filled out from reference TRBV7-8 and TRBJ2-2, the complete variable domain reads GAGVSQSPRYKVAKRGQDVALRCDPISGHVSLFWYQQALGQGPEFLTYFQNEAQLDKSGLPSDRFFAERPEGSVSTLKIQRTQQEDSAVYLCASSLGGGRVGELFFGEGSRLTVL.

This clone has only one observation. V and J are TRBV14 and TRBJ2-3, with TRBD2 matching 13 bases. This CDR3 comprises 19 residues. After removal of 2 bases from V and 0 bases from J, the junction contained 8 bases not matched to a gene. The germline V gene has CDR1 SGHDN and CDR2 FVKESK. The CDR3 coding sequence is TGTGCCAGCAGCCAACAGCCGGGACTAGCGGGGACTAGCACAGATACGCAGTATTTT. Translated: CASSQQPGLAGTSTDTQYF.

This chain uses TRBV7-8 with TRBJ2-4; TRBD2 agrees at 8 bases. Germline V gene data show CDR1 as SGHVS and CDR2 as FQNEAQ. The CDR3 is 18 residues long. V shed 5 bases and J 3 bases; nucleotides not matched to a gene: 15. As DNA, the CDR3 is TGTGCCAGCAGCCAGGGACTAGAGGGTGTGTTAGTCAAAAACATTCAGTACTTC. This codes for CASSQGLEGVLVKNIQYF.

The CDR3 loop is CASSRTSGKGEQYF. The CDR3 DNA follows: TGTGCCAGCAGCCGGACTAGCGGGAAGGGCGAGCAGTACTTC. V gene TRBV3-1 (or the pseudogene TRBV3-2) combines with J gene TRBJ2-7, with TRBD2 identical over 12 bases. CDR1 and CDR2 (germline): LGHDT, YNNKEL (reference sequence). The CDR3 spans 14 residues. The trim removed 4 bases at V and 6 bases at J, leaving 4 bases unmatched.

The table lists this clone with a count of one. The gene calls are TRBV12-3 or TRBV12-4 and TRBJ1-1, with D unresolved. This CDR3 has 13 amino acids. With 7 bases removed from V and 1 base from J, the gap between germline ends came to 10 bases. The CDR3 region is CASIRSGNTEAFF. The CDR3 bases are TGTGCCAGCATACGGTCCGGGAACACTGAAGCTTTCTTT.

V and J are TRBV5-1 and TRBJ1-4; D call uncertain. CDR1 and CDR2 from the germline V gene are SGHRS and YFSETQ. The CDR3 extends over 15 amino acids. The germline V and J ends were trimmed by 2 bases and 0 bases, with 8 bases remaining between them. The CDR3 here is CASSLISATNEKLFF. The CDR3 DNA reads TGCGCCAGCAGCTTAATAAGCGCAACTAATGAAAAACTGTTTTTT.